These 3 T cell receptor beta chains were sequenced from one sample in a study of identical twins. TCRdb re-derived calls from the 5' RACE reads in MiXCR, one entry per CDR3 protein. Of over 550,000 distinct CDR3 sequences listed, just over 7% are singletons. This sample was shared with a second study, whose subject was yellow fever vaccine responses in identical twins.

Sample: PBMCs. The source of these receptors is a woman under 30 in good health.

V and J are TRBV2 and TRBJ2-3, with D possibly being TRBD2 (7 bases). CDR1 and CDR2 (germline): SNHLY, FYNNEI. This CDR3 is built from 17 residues. The ends were cut back, 6 bases at V and 2 bases at J, with 21 bases in the middle. The CDR3 coding sequence is TGTGCCAGCAGATACGGATTCTACGGGGGGCCCACAGATACGCAGTATTTT. The encoded protein is CASRYGFYGGPTDTQYF.

This clonotype was detected only a few times. This sequence joins TRBV12-3 or TRBV12-4 and TRBJ1-1; possibly TRBD1 for D (5 bases). The CDR3 is 13 residues long. The V end lost 2 bases, the J end lost 7 bases, and 11 bases lay between the germline ends. As DNA, the CDR3 is TGTGCCAGCAGTTTAACAACACAGGTTGAAGCTTTCTTT. Translated, it gives CASSLTTQVEAFF.

The V gene is TRBV27, the J gene TRBJ2-1; 9 bases match TRBD2. Germline loops: CDR1 MNHEY, CDR2 SMNVEV (reference sequence). Germline trimming cut 0 bases from V and 6 bases from J; bases unmatched to any gene: 6. This CDR3 is built from 16 residues. The CDR3 nucleotides read TGTGCCAGCAGTTTATCGGCTAGCGGGGCTATCAATGAGCAGTTCTTC. It specifies CASSLSASGAINEQFF.